One and the same sample provided the 11 T cell receptor beta chains below, sequenced in a study of lymphopenia after photon versus proton radiotherapy. Libraries were prepared by immunoSEQ multiplex PCR; TCRdb keeps only in-frame clonotypes and omits some of them. The table records 25,000 to 30,000 clones, about four fifths of them present only once. The source material was peripheral blood, sampled from a patient treated with photon-based radiotherapy. Receptors originate from a man aged 45-65 years with gastric cancer.

This clone was picked up one time. The V call is TRBV11-1, the J call TRBJ1-2; possible D gene TRBD1, 5 bases. Germline V gene sequence: CDR1 SGHAT, CDR2 FQDESV (reference sequence). The CDR3 loop spans 15 amino acids. Trimming cost V 0 bases and J 2 bases, with 10 bases left between them. CDR3 residues: CASSLASRGNYGYTF. CDR3 DNA: TGTGCCAGCAGCTTAGCTTCTCGGGGGAACTATGGCTACACCTTC.

This clone came up once. The rearrangement uses TRBV6-5 and TRBJ1-6; TRBD1 might be the D (6 bases). The CDR3 runs to 14 residues. Looked up from germline, CDR1 is MNHEY and CDR2 is SVGAGI. Trimming took off 8 bases at V and 9 bases at J, with 17 bases between the two ends. CDR3 nucleotide sequence: TGTGCCAGCCGATTCCCAGGAGGGGGTTCACCCCTCCACTTT. It translates to CASRFPGGGSPLHF.

The CDR3 sequence: CAWERRGAEAFF. CDR3 nucleotides: TGTGCCTGGGAGAGAAGGGGGGCTGAAGCTTTCTTT. The rearrangement links TRBV30 to TRBJ1-1, with D perhaps TRBD1 (6 bases). CDR3 size: 12 residues. The V end was cut by 5 bases, the J end by 6 bases, with 13 bases between. Germline CDR1 is GTSNPN and CDR2 is SVGIG (reference sequence).

The chain is built from TRBV27 and TRBJ2-7; 9 positions agree with TRBD1. Germline V gene lookup returns CDR1 MNHEY and CDR2 SMNVEV (reference sequence). There are 13 residues in the CDR3. V shed 5 bases and J 7 bases; nucleotides not matched to a gene: 6. The CDR3 protein is CASSPRTGVEQYV. The CDR3 DNA reads as TGTGCCAGCAGTCCCCGGACAGGGGTTGAGCAGTACGTC.

This clone was found once. CDR3 in DNA: TGTGCCAGCACCCGTTTCGACGGGGAGCTGTTTTTT. The encoded protein is CASTRFDGELFF. The chain uses TRBV7-9 and TRBJ2-2; D is uncertain. This CDR3 is built from 12 residues. The V gene's germline CDR1 is SEHNR and CDR2 FQNEAQ (reference sequence). Trimming pared 7 bases from V and 7 bases from J, leaving 10 bases between.

This chain uses TRBV4-3 with TRBJ1-4, with D possibly TRBD1 on 5 matching bases. The V end was cut by 4 bases, the J end by 5 bases, with 14 bases between. CDR3 size: 15 residues. Germline CDR1 and CDR2: LGHNA and YSLEER. The CDR3, as DNA: TGCGCCAGCAGCCTTTCAAGTGGGGCCAATGAAAAACTGTTTTTT. Translation: CASSLSSGANEKLFF.

This clone was picked up one time. This chain uses TRBV7-2 with TRBJ2-1; D unclear. The CDR3 runs 15 residues. CDR1 is SGHTA, CDR2 FQGNSA, per germline. Between the trimmed V and J ends, which lost 2 bases and 7 bases, there was a span of 15 bases. CDR3 nucleotides: TGTGCCAGCAGCTTAAGGTGGGGTCCTGGGAATGAGCAGTTCTTC. It codes for CASSLRWGPGNEQFF.

The CDR3 region has the DNA TGTGCCAGCACGTCCGGTACGGAGGGCTACACCTTC. Its protein is CASTSGTEGYTF. This chain links TRBV7-3 with TRBJ1-2; D ambiguous. CDR1 SGHTA and CDR2 FQGTGA come from the germline V gene. The germline V and J ends were trimmed by 7 bases and 8 bases, with 14 bases remaining between them. The CDR3 spans 12 residues. Supplemented by reference TRBV7-3 and TRBJ1-2, the full variable domain reads GAGVSQTPSNKVTEKGKYVELRCDPISGHTALYWYRQSLGQGPEFLIYFQGTGAADDSGLPNDRFFAVRPEGSVSTLKIQRTERGDSAVYLCASTSGTEGYTFGSGTRLTVV.

For the CDR3, the DNA is TGTGCCAGCAGGGACGATAGGGTGTTCTACGAGCAGTACGTC. Translation gives CASRDDRVFYEQYV. The chain has TRBV6-1 and TRBJ2-7; no clear D. The V gene lost 6 bases and the J gene lost 3 bases, with 15 bases spanning the gap. Germline V gene data show CDR1 as MNHNS and CDR2 as SASEGT. CDR3 size: 14 residues.

The chain is built from TRBV5-6 and TRBJ1-6; 9 nucleotides agree with TRBD1. Germline V gene sequence: CDR1 SGHDT, CDR2 YYEEEE. With V trimmed by 4 bases and J by 7 bases, 3 bases remained unmatched. The CDR3 is 14 amino acids. CDR3 region: CASSLGQGNSPLHF. In DNA, the CDR3 is TGTGCCAGCAGCCTCGGACAGGGGAATTCACCCCTCCACTTT. Drawing the rest from reference TRBV5-6 and TRBJ1-6, the complete variable domain is DAGVTQSPTHLIKTRGQQVTLRCSPKSGHDTVSWYQQALGQGPQFIFQYYEEEERQRGNFPDRFSGHQFPNYSSELNVNALLLGDSALYLCASSLGQGNSPLHFGNGTRLTVT.

The rearrangement links TRBV30 to TRBJ2-2, with D possibly being TRBD1 (6 bases). Germline V CDR1 and CDR2: GTSNPN, SVGIG (reference sequence). The CDR3 length is 15 residues. Trimming left V 2 bases short and J 1 base short, with 11 bases between. CDR3 in DNA: TGTGCCTGGAGTTTTGGGACATGGAACACCGGGGAGCTGTTTTTT. It codes for CAWSFGTWNTGELFF.